The entry that follows covers one T cell receptor (beta chain) sequence. The table lists this clonotype with many counts. No cognate antigen has been identified for it. No base quality values were provided; no much bigger clone lies one nucleotide off. The label giving this sample's treatment or condition can be read as: allogeneic hematopoietic cell transplantation with graft depleted of TCRalphabeta T cells and CD19 B cells. Transplant recipients were children who received TCRalphabeta/CD19-depleted allogeneic hematopoietic cell grafts. The entry originates in a study of T-cell reconstitution after alpha-beta-depleted transplantation in children (dated by TCRdb to 2016 to 2017). Regarding the study in general: The study quantitatively tracked T-cell immune reconstitution after TCRalphabeta/CD19-depleted allogeneic hematopoietic cell transplantation in children using TCR repertoire profiling.

What the study reported, not specific to this receptor: In some patients, high TCRbeta diversity at day 60 was attributed to recipient T cells and intrathymic progenitors that had survived conditioning. Apparently early alphabetaT-cell count recovery about two months after transplant reportedly relied on only several hundred rapidly expanded clones derived from non-depleted graft cells. The frequencies of hyperexpanded clones fell over the following months, and after one year, T-cell counts and TCRbeta diversity were mostly attributed to newly produced T cells.

As encoded in the germline V gene, CDR1 is KGHSH while CDR2 is LQKENI. V is clipped by 5 bases and J by 1 base, and the sequence between their germline boundaries is 11 bases long. The CDR3 runs 15 amino acids, cysteine and phenylalanine included. The sequence is cut down to CDR3 DNA, 45 bases in frame from base 1. Receptor amplification or capture employed PCR. The reads were generated on an Illumina HiSeq 2500. TCR library preparation used molecular barcoding, with unique molecular identifiers applied to normalize quantification of the TCRbeta repertoire. TCRdb ran its own pipeline on the public reads, namely fastp trimming at Q25 and MiXCR clone calling, and kept in-frame beta chains. CDR3 protein duplicates are merged, each entry listing the most common genes and DNA. Within this sample are roughly 280,000 distinct CDR3 sequences, with approximately 10% of them counted one time only. Around a quarter of the sample is in the top ten clones.

The TCR comes from a male patient between 2 and 10 years old who had a stem cell transplant for chronic granulomatous disease, so the T cells may come from the graft donor. The chain employs TRBV18 and TRBJ2-2, with TRBD2 tentatively as D gene (5 bases match). The material sequenced was peripheral blood, taken 180 days after TCRalphabeta/CD19-depleted stem cell transplant. The bases read TGTGCCAGCTCAGAGAGGAGGATGAACACCGGGGAGCTGTTTTTT. Its amino acids are CASSERRMNTGELFF.